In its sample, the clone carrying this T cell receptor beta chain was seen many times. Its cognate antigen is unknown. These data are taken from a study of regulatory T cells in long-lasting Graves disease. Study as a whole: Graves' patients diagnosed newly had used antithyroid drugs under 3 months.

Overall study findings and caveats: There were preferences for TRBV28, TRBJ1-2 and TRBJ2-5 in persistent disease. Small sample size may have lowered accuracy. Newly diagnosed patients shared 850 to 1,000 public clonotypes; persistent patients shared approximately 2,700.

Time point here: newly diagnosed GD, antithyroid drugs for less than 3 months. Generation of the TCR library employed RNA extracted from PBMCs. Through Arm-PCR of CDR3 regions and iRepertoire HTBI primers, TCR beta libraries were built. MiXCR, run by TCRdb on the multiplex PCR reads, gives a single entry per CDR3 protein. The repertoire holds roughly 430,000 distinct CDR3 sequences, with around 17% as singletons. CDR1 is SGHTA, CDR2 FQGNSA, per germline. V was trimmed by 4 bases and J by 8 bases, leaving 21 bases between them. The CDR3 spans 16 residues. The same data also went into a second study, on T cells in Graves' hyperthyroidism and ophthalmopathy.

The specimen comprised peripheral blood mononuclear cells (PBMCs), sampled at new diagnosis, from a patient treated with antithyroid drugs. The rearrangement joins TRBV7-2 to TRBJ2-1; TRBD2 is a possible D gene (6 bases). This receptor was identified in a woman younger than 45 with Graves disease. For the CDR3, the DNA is TGTGCCAGCAGCTACCCGACTAGGGGCCAATTCCATGAGCAGTTCTTC. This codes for CASSYPTRGQFHEQFF.